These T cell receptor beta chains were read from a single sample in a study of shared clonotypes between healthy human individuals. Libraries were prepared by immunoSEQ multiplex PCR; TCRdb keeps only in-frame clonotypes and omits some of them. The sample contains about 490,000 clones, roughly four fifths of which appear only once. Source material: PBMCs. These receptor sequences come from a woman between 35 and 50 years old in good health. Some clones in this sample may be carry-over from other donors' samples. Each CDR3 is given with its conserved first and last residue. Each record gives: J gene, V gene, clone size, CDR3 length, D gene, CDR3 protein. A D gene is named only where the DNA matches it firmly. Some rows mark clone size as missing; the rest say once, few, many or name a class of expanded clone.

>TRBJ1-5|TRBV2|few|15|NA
CASSESAGRGQPQHF
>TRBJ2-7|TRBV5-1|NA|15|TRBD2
CASSLRAGGAYEQYF
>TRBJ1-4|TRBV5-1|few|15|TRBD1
CASSLRTGNNEKLFF
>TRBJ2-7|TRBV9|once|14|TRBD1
CASSPPGTVYEQYF
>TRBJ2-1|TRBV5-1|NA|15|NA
CASSPPRDHYNEQFF
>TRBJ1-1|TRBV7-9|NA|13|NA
CASSSRDTLRAFF
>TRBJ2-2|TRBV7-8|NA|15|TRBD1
CASSSRDRVTGELFF
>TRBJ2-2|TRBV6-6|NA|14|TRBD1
CASTPDRASGELFF
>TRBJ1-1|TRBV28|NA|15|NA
CASSLATGLNTEAFF
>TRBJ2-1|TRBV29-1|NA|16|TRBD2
CSVFRYTAGALSEQFF
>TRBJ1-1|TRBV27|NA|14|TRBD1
CASSLAGGWTEAFF
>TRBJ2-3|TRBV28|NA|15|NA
CASSYRTERTDTQYF
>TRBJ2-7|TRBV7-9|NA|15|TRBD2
CASSVSSGRTYEQYF
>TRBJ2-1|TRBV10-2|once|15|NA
CASSGRNLRPSEQFF
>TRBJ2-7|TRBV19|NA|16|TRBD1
CATSPLGAGGKYEQYF
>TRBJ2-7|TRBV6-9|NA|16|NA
CASPLPGEVIAYEQYF
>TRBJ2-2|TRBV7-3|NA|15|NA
CASTSDGANTGELFF
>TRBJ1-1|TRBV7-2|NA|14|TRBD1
CASSRYRGDTEAFF
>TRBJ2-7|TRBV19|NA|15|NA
CASSTRGGEGREQYF
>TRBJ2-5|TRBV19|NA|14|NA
CASSIYGSPETQYF
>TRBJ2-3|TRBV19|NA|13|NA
CASSIGPSDTQYF
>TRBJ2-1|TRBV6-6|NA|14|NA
CASSYSGPHNEQFF
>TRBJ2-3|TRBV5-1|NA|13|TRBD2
CASSSGGANTQYF
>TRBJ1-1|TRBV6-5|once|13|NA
CASTTGTNTEAFF
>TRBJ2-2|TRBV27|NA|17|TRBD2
CASSLPTSGRVSRGAVF
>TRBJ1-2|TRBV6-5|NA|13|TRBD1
CASSYRDRTGYTF
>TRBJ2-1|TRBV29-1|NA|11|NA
CSVAVNNEQFF